This T cell receptor (beta chain) was captured by sequencing in a study of T cells of healthy individuals. In its sample, this clonotype was seen many times. The CDR3 loop spans 15 amino acids. The ends lost 2 bases at V and 8 bases at J; junction bases unmatched: 7. Germline-derived CDR1 and CDR2 are KGHSH and LQKENI. A single record per CDR3 protein comes from TCRdb applying MiXCR to the 5' RACE reads. The sample gives 45,000 to 60,000 distinct CDR3 sequences, approximately 15% of which show up once; about 16% is in the top ten. The receptor's source is a human donor in good health. This rearrangement joins TRBV18 to TRBJ2-1, with TRBD1 identical over 9 bases. The CDR3 coding sequence is TGTGCCAGCTCACCAAGGGACAGGGTGGGCGATGAGCAGTTCTTC. As protein: CASSPRDRVGDEQFF. Together with reference TRBV18 and TRBJ2-1, the CDR3 gives the full variable domain: NAGVMQNPRHLVRRRGQEARLRCSPMKGHSHVYWYRQLPEEGLKFMVYLQKENIIDESGMPKERFSAEFPKEGPSILRIQQVVRGDSAAYFCASSPRDRVGDEQFFGPGTRLTVL.